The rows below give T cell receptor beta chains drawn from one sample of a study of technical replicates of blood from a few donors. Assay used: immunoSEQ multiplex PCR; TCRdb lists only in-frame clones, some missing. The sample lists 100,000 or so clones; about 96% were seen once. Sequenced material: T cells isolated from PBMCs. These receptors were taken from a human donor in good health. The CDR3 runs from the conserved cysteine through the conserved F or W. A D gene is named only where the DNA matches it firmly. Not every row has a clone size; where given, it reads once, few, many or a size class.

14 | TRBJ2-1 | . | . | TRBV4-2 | TGTGCCAGCAGCCAAGATGGGGCGTCCGGTGAGCAGTTCTTC | CASSQDGASGEQFF
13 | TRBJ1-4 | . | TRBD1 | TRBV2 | TGTGCCAGCGTTCGACAGGGTAATGAAAAACTGTTTTTT | CASVRQGNEKLFF
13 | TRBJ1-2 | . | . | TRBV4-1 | TGCGCCAGCAGCCTACAGGGCGGCGATGGCTACACCTTC | CASSLQGGDGYTF
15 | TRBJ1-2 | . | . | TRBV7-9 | TGTGCCAGCCTGGAGGGCGCCGACAGATACTATGGCTACACCTTC | CASLEGADRYYGYTF
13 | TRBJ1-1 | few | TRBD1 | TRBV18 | TGTGCCAGCTCACCGGGACAGGGCGTTGAAGCTTTCTTT | CASSPGQGVEAFF
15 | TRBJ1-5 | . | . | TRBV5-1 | TGCGCCAGCAGCCCAGGGTTAGGAGGCAATCAGCCCCAGCATTTT | CASSPGLGGNQPQHF
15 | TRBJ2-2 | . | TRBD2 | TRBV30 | TGTGCCTGGAATCTAGCGGGGAGGAACACCGGGGAGCTGTTTTTT | CAWNLAGRNTGELFF
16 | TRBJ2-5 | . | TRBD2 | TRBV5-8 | TGTGCCAGCAGCTTGGGACTAGCGTCCGCCAATCAGACCCAGTACTTC | CASSLGLASANQTQYF
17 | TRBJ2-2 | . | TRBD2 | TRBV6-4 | TGTGCCAGCCCGGGAGGCTCCCAGCGGGAGGTCAACGGGGAGCTGTTTTTT | CASPGGSQREVNGELFF
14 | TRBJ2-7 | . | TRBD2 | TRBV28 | TGTGCCAGCAGCCAAGCGGGAGAGAGTCACGAGCAGTACTTC | CASSQAGESHEQYF
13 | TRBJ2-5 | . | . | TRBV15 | TGTGCCACCAGCAGAGATGCCGGCCGGGCCCAGTACTTC | CATSRDAGRAQYF
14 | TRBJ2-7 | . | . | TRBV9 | TGTGCCAGCAGGGCCGGGTTGAGCTCCTACGAGCAGTACTTC | CASRAGLSSYEQYF
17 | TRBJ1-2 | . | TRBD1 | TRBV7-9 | TGTGCCAGCAACGGGCTCGGGACAGGGAATGGTCTCTATGGCTACACCTTC | CASNGLGTGNGLYGYTF